What follows describes a single TCR beta chain. With 3 bases removed from V and 5 bases from J, the gap between germline ends came to 17 bases. The CDR3 contains 14 residues. CDR1 is GTSNPN, CDR2 SVGIG, per germline (reference sequence). This sample is part of a study of blood T cell repertoires in COVID-19. Whole-study context: Sites across the United States, Italy and Spain contributed samples from acute and convalescent COVID-19. In each case, the material was cDNA or gDNA derived from T cells, B-cell-depleted T cells, or PBMCs.

In the original workflow: Reference gene primer amplification in the assay estimated nucleated cell counts. Some clones are missing from TCRdb's copy, which holds only in-frame ones; the method was immunoSEQ multiplex PCR. V, J and clone size were drawn from that table, and D and trimming were deduced from the DNA. The profile shows about 41,000 clones, roughly 85% of them singletons. The sequence came from a man aged 55 to 70 with acute or convalescent COVID-19. Sequencing input: peripheral blood. The chain links TRBV30 to TRBJ2-7; possible D gene TRBD1, 7 bases. In DNA, the CDR3 is TGTGCCTGGAGAGGAGGCGCCAGGGGGGACGAGCAGTACTTC. The encoded protein is CAWRGGARGDEQYF.